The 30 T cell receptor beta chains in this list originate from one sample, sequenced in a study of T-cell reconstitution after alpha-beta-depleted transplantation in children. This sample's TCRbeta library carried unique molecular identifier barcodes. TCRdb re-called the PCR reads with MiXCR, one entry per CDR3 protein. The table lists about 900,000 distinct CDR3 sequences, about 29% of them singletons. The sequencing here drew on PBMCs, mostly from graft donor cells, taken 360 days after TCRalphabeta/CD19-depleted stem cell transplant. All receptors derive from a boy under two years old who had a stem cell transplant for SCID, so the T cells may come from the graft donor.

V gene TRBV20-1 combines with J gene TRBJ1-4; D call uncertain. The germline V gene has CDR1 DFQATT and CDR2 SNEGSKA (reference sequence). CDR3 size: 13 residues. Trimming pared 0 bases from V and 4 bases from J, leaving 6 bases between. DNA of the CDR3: TGCAGTGCTAGAGAACAGATTAATGAAAAACTGTTTTTT. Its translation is CSAREQINEKLFF.

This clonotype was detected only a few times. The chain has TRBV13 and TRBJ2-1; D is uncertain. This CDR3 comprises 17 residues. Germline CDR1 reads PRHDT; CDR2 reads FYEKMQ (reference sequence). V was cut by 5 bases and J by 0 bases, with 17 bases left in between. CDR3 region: CASSDTKGLGSYNEQFF. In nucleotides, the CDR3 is TGTGCCAGCAGCGACACAAAGGGTTTGGGCTCCTACAATGAGCAGTTCTTC.

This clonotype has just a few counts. The CDR3 bases are TGTGCCAGCAGCGTACTAGCGGGCGATTACAATGAGCAGTTCTTC. This sequence encodes CASSVLAGDYNEQFF. V and J are TRBV9 and TRBJ2-1, with 8 bases matching TRBD2. The length of the CDR3 is 15 residues. Germline CDR1 reads SGDLS; CDR2 reads YYNGEE. V lost 1 base, J lost 4 bases, and 4 bases stayed unmatched.

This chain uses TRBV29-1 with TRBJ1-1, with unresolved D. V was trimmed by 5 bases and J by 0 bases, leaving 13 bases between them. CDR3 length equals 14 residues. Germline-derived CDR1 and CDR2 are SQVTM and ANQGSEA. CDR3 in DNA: TGCAGCGTTCTCGGTCCTCCTATGAACACTGAAGCTTTCTTT. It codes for CSVLGPPMNTEAFF.

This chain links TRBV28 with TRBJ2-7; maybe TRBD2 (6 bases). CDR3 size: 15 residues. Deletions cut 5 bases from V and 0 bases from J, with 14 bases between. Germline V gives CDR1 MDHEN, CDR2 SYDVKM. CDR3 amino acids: CASSRDSLTSYEQYF. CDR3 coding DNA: TGTGCCAGCAGTAGGGACTCCCTGACCTCCTACGAGCAGTACTTC.

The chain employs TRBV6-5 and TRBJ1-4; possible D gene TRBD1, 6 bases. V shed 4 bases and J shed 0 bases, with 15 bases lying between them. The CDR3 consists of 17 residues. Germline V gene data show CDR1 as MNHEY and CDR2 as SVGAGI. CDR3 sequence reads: CASSLTGTLATNEKLFF. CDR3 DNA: TGTGCCAGCAGTTTAACCGGGACACTTGCAACTAATGAAAAACTGTTTTTT.

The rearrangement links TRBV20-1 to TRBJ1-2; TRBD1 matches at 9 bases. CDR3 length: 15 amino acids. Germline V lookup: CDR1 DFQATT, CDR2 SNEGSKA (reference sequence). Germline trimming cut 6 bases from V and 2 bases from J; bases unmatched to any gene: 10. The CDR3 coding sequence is TGCAGTGCAGAGGGCACAGGGGGCCCCAACTATGGCTACACCTTC. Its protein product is CSAEGTGGPNYGYTF.

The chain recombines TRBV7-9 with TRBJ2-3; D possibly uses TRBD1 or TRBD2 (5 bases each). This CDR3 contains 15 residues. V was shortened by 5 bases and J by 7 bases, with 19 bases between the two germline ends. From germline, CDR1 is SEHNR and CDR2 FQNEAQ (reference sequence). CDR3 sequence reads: CASSERGLNRNTQYF. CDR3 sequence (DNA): TGTGCCAGCAGCGAAAGAGGACTCAACAGGAATACGCAGTATTTT.

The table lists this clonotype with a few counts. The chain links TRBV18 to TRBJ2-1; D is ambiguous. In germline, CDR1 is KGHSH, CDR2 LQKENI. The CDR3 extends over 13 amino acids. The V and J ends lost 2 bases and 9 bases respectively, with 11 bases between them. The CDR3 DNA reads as TGTGCCAGCTCACCAAACGGTGTGGGTGAGCAGTTCTTC. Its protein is CASSPNGVGEQFF.

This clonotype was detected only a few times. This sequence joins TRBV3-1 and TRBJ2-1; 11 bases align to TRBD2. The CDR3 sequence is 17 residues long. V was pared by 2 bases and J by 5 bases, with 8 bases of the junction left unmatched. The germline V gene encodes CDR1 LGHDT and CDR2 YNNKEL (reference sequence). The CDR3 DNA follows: TGTGCCAGCAGCCAATCCGCGGGACTAGCGGTAAACAATGAGCAGTTCTTC. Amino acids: CASSQSAGLAVNNEQFF.

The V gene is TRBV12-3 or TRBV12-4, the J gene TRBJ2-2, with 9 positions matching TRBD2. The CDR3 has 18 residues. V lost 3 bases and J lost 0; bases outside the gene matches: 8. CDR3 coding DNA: TGTGCCAGCAGTTTCCTGCTGCCTAGCGGGGCGAACACCGGGGAGCTGTTTTTT. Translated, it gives CASSFLLPSGANTGELFF.

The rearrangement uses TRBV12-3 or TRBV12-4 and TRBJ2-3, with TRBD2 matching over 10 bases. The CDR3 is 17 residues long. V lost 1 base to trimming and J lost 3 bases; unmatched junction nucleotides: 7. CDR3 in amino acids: CASSLEQLAGRTDTQYF. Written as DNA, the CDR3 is TGTGCCAGCAGTTTAGAACAACTAGCGGGGAGAACAGATACGCAGTATTTT.

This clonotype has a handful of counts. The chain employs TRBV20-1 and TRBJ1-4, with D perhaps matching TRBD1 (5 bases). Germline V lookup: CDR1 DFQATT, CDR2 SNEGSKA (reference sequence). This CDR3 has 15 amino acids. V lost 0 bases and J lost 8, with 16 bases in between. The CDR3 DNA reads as TGCAGTGCTAGAGATCGGGAGGGGTTAGGGGAAAAACTGTTTTTT. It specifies CSARDREGLGEKLFF.

For the CDR3, the DNA is TGCAGTGCTTACGTAGCGGGCGGGGGGCTCTACGAGCAGTACTTC. Residues: CSAYVAGGGLYEQYF. The chain couples TRBV20-1 to TRBJ2-7; TRBD2 agrees at 8 bases. The CDR3 spans 15 residues. CDR1 DFQATT and CDR2 SNEGSKA come from the germline V gene (reference sequence). J gave up 3 bases and V 5 bases, and 12 bases lay outside the gene matches.

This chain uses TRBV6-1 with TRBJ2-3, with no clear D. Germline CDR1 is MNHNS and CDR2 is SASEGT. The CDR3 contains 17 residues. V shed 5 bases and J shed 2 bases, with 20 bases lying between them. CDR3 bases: TGTGCCAGCAGTCCCCCCCGGCTGGGCTGGGACACAGATACGCAGTATTTT. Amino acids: CASSPPRLGWDTDTQYF.

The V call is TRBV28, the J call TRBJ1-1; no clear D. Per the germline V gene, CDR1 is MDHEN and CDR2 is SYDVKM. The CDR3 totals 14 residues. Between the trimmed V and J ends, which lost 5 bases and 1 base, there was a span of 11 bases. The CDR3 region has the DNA TGTGCCAGCAGTGTTCCTCTCGGGAACACTGAAGCTTTCTTT. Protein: CASSVPLGNTEAFF.

The DNA of the CDR3 is TGTGCCAGCAGCACCAACAGGGTTGGTACTGAAGCTTTCTTT. Its translation is CASSTNRVGTEAFF. The chain employs TRBV7-6 and TRBJ1-1, with TRBD1 as a possible D gene (6 bases). There are 14 residues in the CDR3. The germline V gene has CDR1 SGHVS and CDR2 FNYEAQ. Trimming removed 5 bases at V and 5 bases at J, with 15 bases between.

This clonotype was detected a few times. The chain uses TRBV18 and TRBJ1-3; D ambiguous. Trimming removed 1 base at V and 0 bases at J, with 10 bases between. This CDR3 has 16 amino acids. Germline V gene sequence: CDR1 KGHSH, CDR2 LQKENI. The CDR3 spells CASSPRATSSGNTIYF. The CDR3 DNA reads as TGTGCCAGCTCACCACGAGCTACCTCCTCTGGAAACACCATATATTTT.

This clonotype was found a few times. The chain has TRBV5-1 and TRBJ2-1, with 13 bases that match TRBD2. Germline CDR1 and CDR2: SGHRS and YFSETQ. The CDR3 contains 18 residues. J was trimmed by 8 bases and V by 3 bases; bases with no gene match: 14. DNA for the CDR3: TGCGCCAGCAGCTCCCACCTACTAGCGGGGGGGCCCCTAGATGAGCAGTTCTTC. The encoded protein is CASSSHLLAGGPLDEQFF.

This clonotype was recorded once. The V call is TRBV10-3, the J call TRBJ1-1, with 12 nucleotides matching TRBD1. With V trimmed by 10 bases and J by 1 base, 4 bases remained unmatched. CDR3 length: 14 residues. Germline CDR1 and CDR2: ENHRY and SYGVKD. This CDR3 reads CATGTGGSNTEAFF. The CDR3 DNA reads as TGTGCCACCGGGACAGGGGGCTCGAACACTGAAGCTTTCTTT.

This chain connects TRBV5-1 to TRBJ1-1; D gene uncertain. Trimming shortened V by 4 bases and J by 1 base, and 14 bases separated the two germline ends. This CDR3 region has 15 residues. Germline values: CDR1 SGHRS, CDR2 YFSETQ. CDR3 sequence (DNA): TGCGCCAGCAGCCTTAGACAATTTTCGAACACTGAAGCTTTCTTT. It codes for CASSLRQFSNTEAFF.

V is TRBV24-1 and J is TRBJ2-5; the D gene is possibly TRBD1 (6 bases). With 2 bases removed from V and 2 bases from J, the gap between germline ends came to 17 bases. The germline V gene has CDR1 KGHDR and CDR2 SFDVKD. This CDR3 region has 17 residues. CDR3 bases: TGTGCCACCAGTGATTCCAAGGACAGCATAAATCAAGAGACCCAGTACTTC. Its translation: CATSDSKDSINQETQYF.

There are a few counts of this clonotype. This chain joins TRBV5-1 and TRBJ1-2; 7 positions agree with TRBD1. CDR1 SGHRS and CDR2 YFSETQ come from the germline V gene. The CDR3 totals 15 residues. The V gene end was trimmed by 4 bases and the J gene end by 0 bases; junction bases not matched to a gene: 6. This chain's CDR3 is CASSPYTGANYGYTF. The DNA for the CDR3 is TGCGCCAGCAGCCCGTACACAGGGGCTAACTATGGCTACACCTTC.

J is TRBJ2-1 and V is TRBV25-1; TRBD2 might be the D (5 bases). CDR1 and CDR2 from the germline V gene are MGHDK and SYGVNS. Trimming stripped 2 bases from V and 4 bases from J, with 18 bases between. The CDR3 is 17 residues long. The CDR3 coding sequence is TGTGCCAGCAGTGAAGGGAGAAATAACCCAAAATACAATGAGCAGTTCTTC. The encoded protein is CASSEGRNNPKYNEQFF.

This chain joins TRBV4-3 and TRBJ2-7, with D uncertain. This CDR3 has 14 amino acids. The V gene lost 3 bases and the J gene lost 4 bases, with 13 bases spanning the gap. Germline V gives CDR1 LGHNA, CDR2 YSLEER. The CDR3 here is CASSQDLDPYEQYF. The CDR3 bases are TGCGCCAGCAGCCAGGATTTGGATCCTTACGAGCAGTACTTC.

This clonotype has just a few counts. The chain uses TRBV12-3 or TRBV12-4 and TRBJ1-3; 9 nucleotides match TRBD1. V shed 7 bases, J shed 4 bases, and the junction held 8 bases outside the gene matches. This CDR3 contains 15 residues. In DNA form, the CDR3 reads TGTGCCAGCACCATGACAGGGGGTGGAGGAAACACCATATATTTT. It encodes CASTMTGGGGNTIYF.

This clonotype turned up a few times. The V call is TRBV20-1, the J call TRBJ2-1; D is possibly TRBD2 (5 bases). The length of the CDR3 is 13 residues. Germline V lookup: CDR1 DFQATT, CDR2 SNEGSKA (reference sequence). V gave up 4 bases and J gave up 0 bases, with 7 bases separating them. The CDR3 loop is CSANGGSYNEQFF. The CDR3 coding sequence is TGCAGTGCTAACGGAGGCTCCTACAATGAGCAGTTCTTC.

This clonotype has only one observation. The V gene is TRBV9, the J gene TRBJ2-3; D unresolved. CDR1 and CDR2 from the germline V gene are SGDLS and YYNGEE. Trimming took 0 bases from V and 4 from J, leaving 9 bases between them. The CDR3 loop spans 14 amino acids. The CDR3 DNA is TGTGCCAGCAGCGTAGTTTCCTCCCCAGATACGCAGTATTTT. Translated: CASSVVSSPDTQYF.

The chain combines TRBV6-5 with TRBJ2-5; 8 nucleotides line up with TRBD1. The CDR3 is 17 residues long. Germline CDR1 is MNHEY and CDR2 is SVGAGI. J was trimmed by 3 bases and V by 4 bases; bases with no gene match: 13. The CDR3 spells CASSWGPRTGPKETQYF. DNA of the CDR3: TGTGCCAGCAGTTGGGGCCCTCGGACAGGGCCAAAAGAGACCCAGTACTTC.

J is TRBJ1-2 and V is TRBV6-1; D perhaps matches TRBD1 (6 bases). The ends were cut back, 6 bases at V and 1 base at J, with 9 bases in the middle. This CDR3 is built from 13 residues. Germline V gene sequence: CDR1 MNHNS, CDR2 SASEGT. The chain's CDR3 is CASSRDINYGYTF. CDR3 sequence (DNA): TGTGCCAGCAGCAGGGACATTAACTATGGCTACACCTTC.